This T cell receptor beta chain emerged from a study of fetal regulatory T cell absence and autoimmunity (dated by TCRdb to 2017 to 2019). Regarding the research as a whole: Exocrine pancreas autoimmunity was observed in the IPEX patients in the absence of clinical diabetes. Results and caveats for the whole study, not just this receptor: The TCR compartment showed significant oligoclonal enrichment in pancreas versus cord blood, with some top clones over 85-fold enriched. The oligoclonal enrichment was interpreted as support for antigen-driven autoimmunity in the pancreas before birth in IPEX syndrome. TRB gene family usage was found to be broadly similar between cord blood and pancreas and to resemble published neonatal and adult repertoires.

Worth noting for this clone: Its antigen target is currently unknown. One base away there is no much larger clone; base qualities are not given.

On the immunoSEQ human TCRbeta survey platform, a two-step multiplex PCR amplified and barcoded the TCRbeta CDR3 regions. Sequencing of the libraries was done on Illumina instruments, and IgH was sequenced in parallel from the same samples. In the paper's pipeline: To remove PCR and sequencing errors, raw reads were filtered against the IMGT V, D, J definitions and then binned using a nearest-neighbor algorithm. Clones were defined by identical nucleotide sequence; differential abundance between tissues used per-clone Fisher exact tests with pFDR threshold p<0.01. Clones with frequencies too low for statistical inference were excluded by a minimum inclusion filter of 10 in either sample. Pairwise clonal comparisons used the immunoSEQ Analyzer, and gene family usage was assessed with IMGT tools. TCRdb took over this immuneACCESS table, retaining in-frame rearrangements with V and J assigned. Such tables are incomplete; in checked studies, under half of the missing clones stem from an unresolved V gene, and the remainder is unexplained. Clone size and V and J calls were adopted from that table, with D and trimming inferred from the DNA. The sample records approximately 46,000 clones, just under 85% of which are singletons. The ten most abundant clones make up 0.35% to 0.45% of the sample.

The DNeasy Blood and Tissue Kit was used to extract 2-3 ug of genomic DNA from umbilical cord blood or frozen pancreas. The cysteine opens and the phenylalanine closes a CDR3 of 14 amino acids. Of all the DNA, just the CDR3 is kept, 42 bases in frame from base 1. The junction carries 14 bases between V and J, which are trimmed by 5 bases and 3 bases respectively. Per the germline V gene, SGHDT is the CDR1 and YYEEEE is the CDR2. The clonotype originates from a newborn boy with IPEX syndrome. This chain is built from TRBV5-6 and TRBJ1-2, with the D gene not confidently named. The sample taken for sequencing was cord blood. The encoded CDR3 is CASRRSGSHYGYTF. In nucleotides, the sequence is TGTGCCAGCAGACGTTCGGGCAGCCACTATGGCTACACCTTC.